A single sample gave rise to the 29 T cell receptor beta chains below, sequenced in a study of regulatory T cells in long-lasting Graves disease. Time point defined: newly diagnosed GD, antithyroid drugs for less than 3 months. Extracted RNA from PBMCs served as the source of the TCR library. With iRepertoire HTBI primers and Arm-PCR of CDR3 regions, TCR beta libraries were built. TCRdb analysed the multiplex PCR reads with MiXCR anew, one entry per CDR3 protein. The sample contains roughly 610,000 distinct CDR3 sequences, around 17% of which appear only once. The same specimen was also included in a second study, on T cells in Graves' hyperthyroidism and ophthalmopathy.

Source: peripheral blood mononuclear cells (PBMCs), taken at new diagnosis, from a patient treated with antithyroid drugs. Every receptor here comes from a woman in her twenties or thirties with Graves disease.

This chain joins TRBV3-1 and TRBJ1-6; D is unresolved. Germline V gives CDR1 LGHDT, CDR2 YNNKEL (reference sequence). V was trimmed by 3 bases and J by 6 bases, leaving 3 bases between them. This CDR3 contains 12 residues. The CDR3 DNA follows: TGTGCCAGCAGCCAGGTTAATTCACCCCTCCACTTT. This codes for CASSQVNSPLHF. The full variable domain, its missing parts supplied by reference TRBV3-1 and TRBJ1-6, is DTAVSQTPKYLVTQMGNDKSIKCEQNLGHDTMYWYKQDSKKFLKIMFSYNNKELIINETVPNRFSPKSPDKAHLNLHINSLELGDSAVYFCASSQVNSPLHFGNGTRLTVT.

This clonotype was recorded many times. The chain combines TRBV27 with TRBJ2-3; 9 positions agree with TRBD2. Germline CDR1 reads MNHEY; CDR2 reads SMNVEV (reference sequence). With 2 bases clipped from V and 14 bases from J, the junction kept 11 bases outside the gene matches. The CDR3 is 14 residues long. The CDR3 DNA reads as TGTGCCAGCAGTTTAGGCCTAGCGGGACAGTTGTGGTATTTT. Translated: CASSLGLAGQLWYF.

The rearrangement uses TRBV11-2 and TRBJ2-1, with D uncertain. The ends were cut back, 0 bases at V and 0 bases at J, with 9 bases in the middle. In germline, CDR1 is SGHAT, CDR2 FQNNGV. The CDR3 runs to 16 residues. In DNA, the CDR3 is TGTGCCAGCAGCTTAGATCAGAGGAGCTCCTACAATGAGCAGTTCTTC. Translating it yields CASSLDQRSSYNEQFF.

This clonotype was seen ten or more times. The rearrangement uses TRBV10-3 and TRBJ1-5, with no clear D. The CDR3 has 14 residues. Trimming took off 10 bases at V and 3 bases at J, with 16 bases between the two ends. Per germline, CDR1 ENHRY and CDR2 SYGVKD. CDR3 residues: CATEENSDNQPQHF. CDR3 nucleotide sequence: TGTGCCACGGAAGAAAACAGTGACAATCAGCCCCAGCATTTT.

The genes are TRBV9 and TRBJ1-3; no definite D call. Trimming took off 0 bases at V and 5 bases at J, with 6 bases between the two ends. The CDR3 is 13 residues long. Germline CDR1 is SGDLS and CDR2 is YYNGEE. For the CDR3, the DNA is TGTGCCAGCAGCGTAGATCAGCGAAACACCATATATTTT. Its translation: CASSVDQRNTIYF.

V and J are TRBV5-1 and TRBJ2-7; TRBD2 aligns across 11 bases. Per the germline V gene, CDR1 is SGHRS and CDR2 is YFSETQ. V shed 4 bases, J shed 4 bases, and the junction held 7 bases outside the gene matches. The CDR3 spans 15 residues. Here the CDR3 DNA reads TGCGCCAGCAGCAGAACTAGCGGGAGTCCGTACGAGCAGTACTTC. Translation: CASSRTSGSPYEQYF.

This clonotype was picked up a small number of times. The chain uses TRBV5-6 and TRBJ2-7; D call uncertain. This CDR3 contains 14 residues. Looked up from germline, CDR1 is SGHDT and CDR2 is YYEEEE. V was shortened by 3 bases and J by 6 bases, with 16 bases between the two germline ends. The CDR3 protein is CASSSIDPPGEQYF. In DNA, the CDR3 is TGTGCCAGCAGCTCCATCGACCCACCGGGCGAGCAGTACTTC.

The sample holds a few counts of this clonotype. The chain links TRBV12-3 or TRBV12-4 to TRBJ2-5, with 7 bases aligning to TRBD1. The CDR3 is 15 residues long. Trimming at V came to 3 bases and at J to 3 bases, leaving 7 bases not matched to a gene. The CDR3 reads CASSFEQGWKETQYF. CDR3 nucleotide sequence: TGTGCCAGCAGTTTCGAACAGGGGTGGAAAGAGACCCAGTACTTC.

The sample holds many counts of this clonotype. This chain uses TRBV11-2 with TRBJ2-7, with D tentatively TRBD1 (5 bases). Per the germline V gene, CDR1 is SGHAT and CDR2 is FQNNGV. The CDR3 totals 17 residues. Trimming pared 1 base from V and 2 bases from J, leaving 18 bases between. This CDR3 reads CASSLVGYRPNTYEQYF. DNA of the CDR3: TGTGCCAGCAGCTTAGTTGGCTACAGGCCGAACACCTACGAGCAGTACTTC.

The chain uses TRBV29-1 and TRBJ2-1; D ambiguous. V lost 3 bases and J lost 0, with 6 bases in between. CDR3 length equals 13 residues. The germline V gene encodes CDR1 SQVTM and CDR2 ANQGSEA. The CDR3 DNA reads TGCAGCGTTGATGTCAGCTCCTACAATGAGCAGTTCTTC. It specifies CSVDVSSYNEQFF.

The chain is built from TRBV7-9 and TRBJ2-1, with D possibly called TRBD1 or TRBD2 (5 bases each). The CDR3 is 13 residues long. The ends were cut back, 5 bases at V and 8 bases at J, with 13 bases in the middle. From germline, CDR1 is SEHNR and CDR2 FQNEAQ (reference sequence). The chain's CDR3 is CASSAKRGDEQFF. The CDR3 DNA follows: TGTGCCAGCAGCGCTAAGCGAGGGGATGAGCAGTTCTTC.

A word on this clonotype: This may come from a read error, since a much larger clone is one base off. This chain's CDR3 is CASSQTSEAFF. The CDR3 nucleotides read TGTGCCAGCAGCCAAACGAGTGAAGCTTTCTTT. The chain employs TRBV6-1 and TRBJ1-1; D gene ambiguous. Trimming shortened V by 6 bases and J by 7 bases, and 9 bases separated the two germline ends. Germline CDR1 is MNHNS and CDR2 is SASEGT. The CDR3 length is 11 residues.

The CDR3 nucleotides read TGCGCCAGCAGCCAAGATTTTGCAGATACGCAGTATTTT. Protein sequence: CASSQDFADTQYF. The rearrangement links TRBV4-1 to TRBJ2-3; D unclear. Deletions cut 0 bases from V and 4 bases from J, with 5 bases between. Germline CDR1 is MGHRA and CDR2 is YSYEKL. The CDR3 has 13 amino acids.

The CDR3 is CAWIPVGQAYGYTF. CDR3 nucleotides: TGTGCCTGGATCCCCGTCGGACAGGCTTATGGCTACACCTTC. The V gene is TRBV30, the J gene TRBJ1-2; 7 bases fit TRBD1. Germline CDR1 and CDR2: GTSNPN and SVGIG (reference sequence). The CDR3 totals 14 residues. Losses at the gene ends were 4 bases for V and 5 bases for J; bases not matched to a gene: 10.

The chain carries TRBV18 and TRBJ1-1; 10 bases are a match to TRBD1. V lost 4 bases to trimming and J lost 4 bases; unmatched junction nucleotides: 9. From germline, CDR1 is KGHSH and CDR2 LQKENI. The CDR3 extends over 16 amino acids. The CDR3 protein is CASSLWDRGPGTEAFF. In nucleotides, the CDR3 is TGTGCCAGCTCACTCTGGGACAGGGGCCCGGGCACTGAAGCTTTCTTT.

This rearrangement joins TRBV7-3 to TRBJ1-1; tentatively, D is TRBD1 (6 bases). V was clipped by 1 base and J by 1 base, with 13 bases between them. Per germline, CDR1 SGHTA and CDR2 FQGTGA. The CDR3 is made up of 16 amino acids. CDR3 region: CASSLRRGVENTEAFF. In DNA form, the CDR3 reads TGTGCCAGCAGCTTAAGGAGGGGGGTGGAGAACACTGAAGCTTTCTTT.

The V and J genes are TRBV5-5 and TRBJ1-1; D call uncertain. Per the germline V gene, CDR1 is SGHKS and CDR2 is YYEKEE (reference sequence). Trimming shortened V by 4 bases and J by 3 bases, and 16 bases separated the two germline ends. The CDR3 loop spans 15 amino acids. The CDR3 DNA sequence: TGTGCCAGCAGCCCCCAGGCGACATCGGACACTGAAGCTTTCTTT. Its protein is CASSPQATSDTEAFF.

The genes are TRBV27 and TRBJ2-7; the match to TRBD2 covers 11 bases. The CDR3 has 16 amino acids. Trimming removed 6 bases from V and 1 base from J; junction bases left unmatched: 8. Germline V CDR1 and CDR2: MNHEY, SMNVEV (reference sequence). The DNA of the CDR3 is TGTGCCAGCAGAGAACAACTAGCGGGAGATTCCTACGAGCAGTACTTC. It codes for CASREQLAGDSYEQYF.

Many counts were recorded for this clonotype. The chain employs TRBV28 and TRBJ1-5, with D hard to call. CDR1 is MDHEN and CDR2 is SYDVKM in the germline V gene. The CDR3 covers 17 residues. Trimming removed 6 bases from V and 4 bases from J, with 22 bases in between. The CDR3 DNA follows: TGTGCCAGCAGCCACCTCGCTTTTCGGGGTGGGAATCAGCCCCAGCATTTT. Its translation: CASSHLAFRGGNQPQHF.

This clonotype was seen a handful of times. The rearrangement links TRBV20-1 to TRBJ2-7, with TRBD2 matching 9 bases. V gave up 1 base and J gave up 7 bases; unmatched junction bases: 14. The germline gives CDR1 DFQATT, CDR2 SNEGSKA (reference sequence). This CDR3 spans 16 amino acids. CDR3 sequence reads: CSARATWVAGAGEQYF. For the CDR3, the DNA is TGCAGTGCTAGAGCCACCTGGGTAGCGGGAGCTGGGGAGCAGTACTTC.

This clonotype occurred a few times. The chain uses TRBV30 and TRBJ1-2; 10 nucleotides match TRBD1. The CDR3 consists of 15 residues. Germline V CDR1 and CDR2: GTSNPN, SVGIG (reference sequence). V trimming: 3 bases; J trimming: 5 bases; junction bases outside the gene matches: 9. CDR3 bases: TGTGCCTGGAGGCCCGGGACAGGGGCTTCTTATGGCTACACCTTC. Amino acid sequence: CAWRPGTGASYGYTF.

The gene calls are TRBV20-1 and TRBJ1-5, with 8 bases lining up with TRBD1. The CDR3 runs 17 residues. In germline, CDR1 is DFQATT, CDR2 SNEGSKA (reference sequence). Germline trimming cut 0 bases from V and 6 bases from J; bases unmatched to any gene: 13. CDR3 nucleotides: TGCAGTGCTAGAGAACCCGGGCAGCCCGACAGGGGTCAGCCCCAGCATTTT. This encodes CSAREPGQPDRGQPQHF.

This clonotype was seen at least ten times. This chain joins TRBV3-1 and TRBJ2-7; no definite D call. This CDR3 has 13 residues. Trimming removed 4 bases at V and 5 bases at J, with 12 bases between. CDR1 LGHDT and CDR2 YNNKEL come from the germline V gene (reference sequence). Here the CDR3 reads CASSLKYGDEQYF. Here the CDR3 DNA reads TGTGCCAGCAGCCTTAAGTATGGGGACGAGCAGTACTTC.

As to this clonotype: The CDR3 ends on some other residue instead of the conserved phenylalanine or tryptophan, so this is likely a read error. This chain uses TRBV9 with TRBJ1-1, with D unresolved. CDR3 length: 13 amino acids. In germline, CDR1 is SGDLS, CDR2 YYNGEE. V dropped 0 bases and J dropped 7 bases, with 10 bases sitting between them. Written as DNA, the CDR3 is TGTGCCAGCAGCGTAGCTACCGGGGATGAAGCTTTCCTT. It codes for CASSVATGDEAFL.

This clonotype came up a few times. The CDR3 DNA is TGTGCCAGTAGTTACTGGGGGACCGGGGAGCTGTTTTTT. Translation: CASSYWGTGELFF. V usage is TRBV19 and J usage is TRBJ2-2, with D possibly called TRBD1 or TRBD2 (5 bases each). The CDR3 totals 13 residues. Germline CDR1 and CDR2: LNHDA and SQIVND (reference sequence). The ends were cut back, 5 bases at V and 5 bases at J, with 9 bases in the middle.

There are a few counts of this clonotype. The chain joins TRBV20-1 to TRBJ2-1, with 9 bases lining up with TRBD1. V lost 2 bases, J lost 5 bases, and 7 bases stayed unmatched. Germline values: CDR1 DFQATT, CDR2 SNEGSKA (reference sequence). CDR3 length equals 15 residues. As DNA, the CDR3 is TGCAGTGCTAGACAACAGGGGGCCAAAGACAATGAGCAGTTCTTC. Residues: CSARQQGAKDNEQFF.

This clonotype was detected only a few times. This chain links TRBV20-1 with TRBJ2-5; the D call may be TRBD1 or TRBD2 (5 bases each). Germline values: CDR1 DFQATT, CDR2 SNEGSKA (reference sequence). Between the trimmed V and J ends, which lost 3 bases and 5 bases, there was a span of 16 bases. The CDR3 loop spans 14 amino acids. The CDR3 spells CSASHGTVGETQYF. CDR3 sequence (DNA): TGCAGTGCTAGTCACGGGACCGTGGGGGAGACCCAGTACTTC.

This clonotype has a count of ten or more. This rearrangement joins TRBV11-1 to TRBJ1-5, with TRBD1 identical over 7 bases. This CDR3 is built from 13 residues. Germline loops: CDR1 SGHAT, CDR2 FQDESV (reference sequence). V was clipped by 5 bases and J by 6 bases; unmatched bases: 4. CDR3 sequence reads: CASSTTGSQPQHF. The CDR3 bases are TGTGCCAGCAGCACGACAGGGAGTCAGCCCCAGCATTTT.

This clonotype was recorded a few times. This chain joins TRBV18 and TRBJ1-6; D is uncertain. This CDR3 is 13 amino acids long. CDR1 KGHSH and CDR2 LQKENI come from the germline V gene. V lost 5 bases to trimming and J lost 9 bases, with 11 bases between them. The chain's CDR3 is CASSSTRGSPLHF. The CDR3 region has the DNA TGTGCCAGCTCATCGACCCGTGGTTCACCCCTCCACTTT.